These T cell receptor beta chains were read from a single sample in a study of T-cell reconstitution after alpha-beta-depleted transplantation in children. Using its own MiXCR run on the PCR reads, TCRdb lists one record per CDR3 protein. The data show about 980,000 distinct CDR3 sequences, around 30% seen once. The specimen was PBMCs, mostly from graft donor cells, collected 360 days after TCRalphabeta/CD19-depleted stem cell transplant. Receptors originate from a boy younger than two who had a stem cell transplant for SCID, so the T cells may come from the graft donor. The conserved cysteine and the conserved F or W are not part of the CDR3 here. D genes are given only for firm matches.

cdr3_aa | j_call | d_call | v_call | cdr3_length
SVLLPGQGGQY | TRBJ2-7 | TRBD1 | TRBV20-1 | 11
ASSHSHTLDTDTQY | TRBJ2-3 | - | TRBV2 | 14
ASSLTISGDTEAF | TRBJ1-1 | - | TRBV7-3 | 13
SARHRGRGNEQF | TRBJ2-1 | TRBD1 | TRBV20-1 | 12
ASSLGGVGLNYGYT | TRBJ1-2 | - | TRBV12-3/TRBV12-4 | 14
ASSPKTVSGYT | TRBJ1-2 | - | TRBV18 | 11
ASSESFISGNTIY | TRBJ1-3 | - | TRBV10-2 | 13
ASRLGPLSST | TRBJ1-2 | - | TRBV12-3/TRBV12-4 | 10
ASSLLPSNRGRGEAF | TRBJ1-1 | TRBD1 | TRBV5-1 | 15
ASSPGRIDEQF | TRBJ2-1 | - | TRBV6-1 | 11
ASSTGTSMNTEAF | TRBJ1-1 | - | TRBV5-5 | 13
ASRGEGTQPQH | TRBJ1-5 | - | TRBV2 | 11
ASSLDRPSYNEQF | TRBJ2-1 | TRBD1 | TRBV7-3 | 13
ASSWSPLAWETQY | TRBJ2-5 | - | TRBV9 | 13
ASRRAGPRLKPQH | TRBJ1-5 | - | TRBV6-2/TRBV6-3 | 13
ASSFNLGTEAF | TRBJ1-1 | - | TRBV5-6 | 11
ASSKGRGGELCTDTQY | TRBJ2-3 | - | TRBV21-1 | 16
SARVRGSTETQY | TRBJ2-5 | - | TRBV20-1 | 12
ASRRAQETQY | TRBJ2-5 | - | TRBV2 | 10
ASSQQGAGNSPLH | TRBJ1-6 | TRBD1 | TRBV28 | 13
ASSPPRKGPGELF | TRBJ2-2 | - | TRBV4-2 | 13
SAREARLGSYNEQF | TRBJ2-1 | - | TRBV20-1 | 14